The 3 T cell receptor beta chains listed next were all sequenced from one sample in a study of cytomegalovirus exposure and HLA in healthy donors. PCR primers comprised 60 Vbeta and 13 Jbeta primers. The method was immunoSEQ multiplex PCR; TCRdb's version includes in-frame clones alone and lacks a portion of them. The sample yields fewer than 150,000 clones, approximately 80% seen once. The sample consisted of PBMCs. These TCRs come from a man aged 40-49 years in good health and CMV-seronegative.

V is TRBV2 and J is TRBJ1-6; perhaps TRBD1 as D (5 bases). Germline-derived CDR1 and CDR2 are SNHLY and FYNNEI. CDR3 length equals 14 residues. V lost 4 bases and J lost 6, with 10 bases in between. CDR3 DNA: TGTGCCAGCAGTGGACAGACTGTTAATTCACCCCTCCACTTT. This encodes CASSGQTVNSPLHF.

The genes are TRBV11-3 and TRBJ1-1; D is perhaps TRBD1 (5 bases). This CDR3 is built from 14 residues. V was pared by 2 bases and J by 2 bases, with 9 bases between. Germline lookup yields CDR1 SGHNT and CDR2 YENEEA. The CDR3 nucleotides are TGTGCCAGCAGCTTAAGGCAGGGAAACACTGAAGCTTTCTTT. Protein: CASSLRQGNTEAFF. Together with reference TRBV11-3 and TRBJ1-1, the CDR3 gives the full variable domain: EAGVVQSPRYKIIEKKQPVAFWCNPISGHNTLYWYLQNLGQGPELLIRYENEEAVDDSQLPKDRFSAERLKGVDSTLKIQPAELGDSAVYLCASSLRQGNTEAFFGQGTRLTVV.

The rearrangement joins TRBV7-6 to TRBJ1-2; 7 nucleotides agree with TRBD1. Looked up from germline, CDR1 is SGHVS and CDR2 is FNYEAQ. V shed 6 bases, J shed 0 bases, and the junction held 7 bases outside the gene matches. The CDR3 length is 15 residues. The CDR3: CASSPVGTANYGYTF. The DNA for the CDR3 is TGTGCCAGCAGTCCCGTAGGGACAGCTAACTATGGCTACACCTTC.